Listed below are T cell receptor beta chains from one sample, sequenced in a study of OX40 agonist ivuxolimab in advanced cancers. Using immunoSEQ multiplex PCR, the repertoire was profiled, and TCRdb retains in-frame clones only, with some absent. The table includes some 68,000 clones, about 90% detected once. Here the sequenced sample was CD4+ or CD8+ T cells sorted from blood, taken in a trial of the OX40 agonist ivuxolimab. The receptors originated from an adult with an advanced solid tumor such as melanoma, head and neck, liver or kidney cancer. Each CDR3 is given with its conserved first and last residue. Each record gives: clone size, D gene, J gene, CDR3 length, V gene, CDR3 DNA, CDR3 protein. A D gene is named only where the DNA matches it firmly. Only part of the rows carry a size: once, few, many, or a class if the clone is expanded.

>.|TRBD1|TRBJ1-2|14|TRBV28
TGTGCCAGCAGTACGACAGGGGGCTCGGTGGGCTACACCTTC
CASSTTGGSVGYTF
>.|.|TRBJ1-5|15|TRBV18
TGTGCCAGCTCTCCCCTGGGGGGGGAGCATCAGCCCCAGCATTTT
CASSPLGGEHQPQHF
>.|TRBD2|TRBJ2-7|16|TRBV4-1
TGCGCCAGCAGCCAAGGAACGGGACTAGCCTCGGACGAGCAGTACTTC
CASSQGTGLASDEQYF
>.|.|TRBJ1-5|12|TRBV30
TGTGCCTGGAGTGTACGGGGCCAGCCCCAGCATTTT
CAWSVRGQPQHF
>.|TRBD1|TRBJ1-2|12|TRBV5-4
TGTGCCAGCGGAGAGGGGGCGGTTGGCTACACCTTC
CASGEGAVGYTF
>.|.|TRBJ1-1|12|TRBV29-1
TGCAGCTCACGGAGGGGGGACACTGAAGCTTTCTTT
CSSRRGDTEAFF
>.|TRBD1|TRBJ1-1|14|TRBV19
TGTGCCAGTAGAGCAGACAGGGGAGTAGGTGAAGCTTTCTTT
CASRADRGVGEAFF
>.|.|TRBJ2-3|16|TRBV11-3
TGTGCCAGCAGCTTAGATGCAGTCAGACGCACAGATACGCAGTATTTT
CASSLDAVRRTDTQYF
>.|.|TRBJ2-2|15|TRBV19
TGTGCCAGTAGTTATGGGGCCCCGAACACCGGGGAGCTGTTTTTT
CASSYGAPNTGELFF
>.|.|TRBJ2-7|15|TRBV7-6
TGTGCCAGCAGCTTAGTTGGGGGGCTGGACGACGAGCAGTACTTC
CASSLVGGLDDEQYF
>.|TRBD1|TRBJ1-2|14|TRBV28
TGTGCCAGCAGTCCGACAGGGGGAAACTATGGCTACACCTTC
CASSPTGGNYGYTF
>once|TRBD2|TRBJ2-5|15|TRBV19
TGTGCCAGTAGTATGAGCCTAGCGGGAAGAGAGACCCAGTACTTC
CASSMSLAGRETQYF
>.|.|TRBJ1-6|15|TRBV21-1
TGTGCCAGCAGAACCGGGACAGGGGTGGATTCACCCCTCCACTTT
CASRTGTGVDSPLHF
>.|.|TRBJ2-1|15|TRBV10-1
TGCGCCAGCAGTGAGTCGAACAGCCTAGCGAGTGAGCAGTTCTTC
CASSESNSLASEQFF
>.|.|TRBJ1-2|13|TRBV25-1
TGTGCCAGCAGTGATACAGGGAGGTATGGCTACACCTTC
CASSDTGRYGYTF
>once|.|TRBJ1-2|13|TRBV28
TGTGCCAGCAGCAGTGGACAGATCTATGGCTACACCTTC
CASSSGQIYGYTF
>.|.|TRBJ2-2|13|TRBV4-2
TGTGCCAGCAGCGACCAGAACACCGGGGAGCTGTTTTTT
CASSDQNTGELFF
>.|TRBD1|TRBJ1-5|17|TRBV6-1
TGTGCCAGCAGTGACCCCGGGACAGGGGGAAGCAATCAGCCCCAGCATTTT
CASSDPGTGGSNQPQHF
>.|.|TRBJ2-5|14|TRBV7-9
TGTGCCAGCAGCTTAGCGCGGGGCGGGGAGACCCAGTACTTC
CASSLARGGETQYF
>.|TRBD1|TRBJ2-1|15|TRBV5-4
TGTGCCAGCAGCTCATTGGGGGACAGGTGGGGGCTCGGGTTCTTC
CASSSLGDRWGLGFF
>.|.|TRBJ2-7|13|TRBV27
TGTGCCAGCAGTTCAGGGAACCACTACGAGCAGTACTTC
CASSSGNHYEQYF
>.|.|TRBJ2-5|14|TRBV27
TGTGCCAGCAGTTGGTCCGTGGCTTCGGAGACCCAGTACTTC
CASSWSVASETQYF
>.|.|TRBJ2-7|12|TRBV19
TGTGCCAGTAGCCCTAATGGTAACGAGCAGTACTTC
CASSPNGNEQYF
>.|.|TRBJ2-1|15|TRBV10-1
TGCGCCAGCAGCCGGGGGGCTAGCGAAGTCAATGAGCAGTTCTTC
CASSRGASEVNEQFF
>.|.|TRBJ2-7|12|TRBV11-3
TGTGCCAGCAGCTCCAGCCATTACGAGCAGTACTTC
CASSSSHYEQYF
>large|TRBD2|TRBJ2-7|15|TRBV5-1
TGCGCCAGCAGCCTCACTAGCGGGGGCGGATTCGAGCAGTACTTC
CASSLTSGGGFEQYF
>few|.|TRBJ2-2|15|TRBV5-5
TGTGCCAGCAGCTTAGGCTCCGTCCGCACCGGGGAGCTGTTTTTT
CASSLGSVRTGELFF
>.|.|TRBJ2-1|15|TRBV27
TGTGCCAGCAGTTTATCAGAGCTCCCCTACAATGAGCAGTTCTTC
CASSLSELPYNEQFF
>once|.|TRBJ1-4|16|TRBV30
TGTGCCTGGAGTGGCCCTGGGGGGTTTGGTAATGAAAAACTGTTTTTT
CAWSGPGGFGNEKLFF
>medium-sized|TRBD2|TRBJ2-5|16|TRBV7-9
TGTGCCAGCACCTCCAGCCGGGAGGGCCTGAGAGAGACCCAGTACTTC
CASTSSREGLRETQYF
>.|.|TRBJ2-1|15|TRBV7-3
TGTGCCAGCAGCTTGCGCGGAAGCTCCTACAATGAGCAGTTCTTC
CASSLRGSSYNEQFF
>few|TRBD1|TRBJ2-1|15|TRBV7-2
TGTGCCAGCAGCCCCGGGACAGGGGACTACAATGAGCAGTTCTTC
CASSPGTGDYNEQFF
>once|.|TRBJ1-2|12|TRBV30
TGTGCCTGGAGTCCGGCTAACTATGGCTACACCTTC
CAWSPANYGYTF
>.|TRBD1|TRBJ2-7|14|TRBV4-2
TGTGCCAGCAGCGCCCGGACAGGGACGTACGAGCAGTACTTC
CASSARTGTYEQYF
>.|TRBD1|TRBJ1-2|16|TRBV18
TGTGCCAGCTCTTTACGTGCAGGACAGGGGAACTATGGCTACACCTTC
CASSLRAGQGNYGYTF
>.|TRBD1|TRBJ2-7|13|TRBV5-1
TGCGCCAGCAGCTCGAACAGGGGTTACGAGCAGTACTTC
CASSSNRGYEQYF
>.|.|TRBJ2-3|13|TRBV5-1
TGCGCCAGCAGCTTTCAGGGGACAGATACGCAGTATTTT
CASSFQGTDTQYF
>.|.|TRBJ2-5|12|TRBV30
TGTGCCTGCCTCGCGAACCAAGAGACCCAGTACTTC
CACLANQETQYF
>.|.|TRBJ2-3|13|TRBV28
TGTGCCAGCAGTTTTCAAAGTGGTGTTACGCAGTATTTT
CASSFQSGVTQYF
>.|.|TRBJ1-5|15|TRBV6-6
TGTGCCAGCAGATACGAGATTCCCGGGGATCAGCCCCAGCATTTT
CASRYEIPGDQPQHF
>.|.|TRBJ1-2|16|TRBV30
TGTGCCTGGAGTGTATTATCAGCATCGGGGCGCTATGGCTACACCTTC
CAWSVLSASGRYGYTF
>.|.|TRBJ1-4|14|TRBV5-6
TGTGCCAGCAGCGCCCAGAGGGTATTAGGAAAACTGTTTTTT
CASSAQRVLGKLFF
>.|TRBD1|TRBJ1-1|13|TRBV13
TGTGCCAGCATCTACAGGGGTCTCACTGAAGCTTTCTTT
CASIYRGLTEAFF
>.|.|TRBJ2-3|14|TRBV18
TGTGCCAGCTCACCCCCAGATAGACGAGATACGCAGTATTTT
CASSPPDRRDTQYF
>.|TRBD1|TRBJ1-6|16|TRBV28
TGTGCCAGCAGTTCTCAGACAGGGACAGGTAATTCACCCCTCCACTTT
CASSSQTGTGNSPLHF
>.|TRBD2|TRBJ2-7|15|TRBV19
TGTGCCAGTAGTATGCTAGCGGGAACCTCCTACGAGCAGTACTTC
CASSMLAGTSYEQYF
>few|TRBD1|TRBJ1-1|18|TRBV19
TGTGCCAGTAGTATTGGGCCCGGGACAGGATCTCGGAACACTGAAGCTTTCTTT
CASSIGPGTGSRNTEAFF
>.|.|TRBJ2-5|11|TRBV11-2
TGTGCCAGCAGCGGCGGCTGGGCCCAGTACTTC
CASSGGWAQYF